This T cell receptor (beta chain) was documented in a study of OX40 agonist ivuxolimab in advanced cancers. Study-level points and caveats: Antigen specificity remained undetermined for the expanded peripheral T cells. The study found that CD8+ T cells averaged more expanded clones than CD4+.

Blood specimens came from baseline, cycle 4 day 1, and cycle 7 day 1. CDR3 length equals 15 residues. Trimming left V 6 bases short and J 2 bases short, with 14 bases between. Germline CDR1 and CDR2: PRHDT and FYEKMQ (reference sequence). About this clone: Its antigen is unidentified.

The protocol was immunoSEQ multiplex PCR, while the TCRdb copy is restricted to in-frame clones and leaves out a portion. The sample has 45,000 to 60,000 clones; roughly three quarters are singletons. V usage is TRBV13 and J usage is TRBJ2-4, with D possibly being TRBD2 (6 bases). The origin of this receptor is an adult with an advanced solid tumor such as melanoma, head and neck, liver or kidney cancer. The material sequenced was CD4+ or CD8+ T cells sorted from blood, taken in a trial of the OX40 agonist ivuxolimab. The DNA of the CDR3 is TGTGCCAGCAGTCTGGGGCGGGGATCCAAAAACATTCAGTACTTC. It codes for CASSLGRGSKNIQYF.